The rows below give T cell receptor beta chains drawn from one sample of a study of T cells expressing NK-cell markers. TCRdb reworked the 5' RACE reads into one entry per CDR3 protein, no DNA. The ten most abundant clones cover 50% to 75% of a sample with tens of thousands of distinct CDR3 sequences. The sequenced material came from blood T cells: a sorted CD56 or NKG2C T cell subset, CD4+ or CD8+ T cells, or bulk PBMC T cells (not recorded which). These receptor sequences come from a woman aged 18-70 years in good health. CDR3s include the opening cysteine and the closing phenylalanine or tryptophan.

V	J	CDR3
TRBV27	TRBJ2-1	CASSLSPGRVGGGEQFF
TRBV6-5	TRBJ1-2	CASSYSGTDKGYTF
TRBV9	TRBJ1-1	CASSPTGTGSEAFF
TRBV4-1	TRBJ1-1	CASSTKTGDTEAFF
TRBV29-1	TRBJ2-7	CSVEDLWGSSYEQYF
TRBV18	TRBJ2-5	CASSPGTYQETQYF
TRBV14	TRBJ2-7	CASSQTAGEGGILEQYF
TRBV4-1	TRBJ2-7	CASSPNRDPDSLEQYF
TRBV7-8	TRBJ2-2	CASSLDRTSYVGELFF
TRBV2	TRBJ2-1	CASSLGLAGGVYNEQFF
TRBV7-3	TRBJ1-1	CASSPTGGAAEAFF
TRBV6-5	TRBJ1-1	CASKISTGDNTEAFF
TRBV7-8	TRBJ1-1	CASSLEDPGASTEAFF
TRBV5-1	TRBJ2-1	CASSWTTGSIEQFF
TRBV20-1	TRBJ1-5	CSARADTLNQPQHF
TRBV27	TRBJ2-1	CASSLRQGRDEQFF
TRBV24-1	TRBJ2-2	CATGRRGTASGSRDTGELFF
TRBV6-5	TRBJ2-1	CASSYSTVNEQFF
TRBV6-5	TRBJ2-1	CASSYTGLAGANEQFF
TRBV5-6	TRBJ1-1	CASSGRNTEAFF
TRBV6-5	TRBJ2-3	CASSLLAGLDTQYF
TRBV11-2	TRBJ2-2	CASSLVYRAAGELFF
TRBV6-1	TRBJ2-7	CASNTIYEQYF
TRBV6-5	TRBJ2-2	CASSYSGQNTGELFF
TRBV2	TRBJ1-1	CASSEELGGFTEAFF
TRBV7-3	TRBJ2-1	CASSSSAEYNEQFF
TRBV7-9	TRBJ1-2	CASSLEGTGTYGYTF
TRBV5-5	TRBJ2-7	CASSFSGDEVYEQYF
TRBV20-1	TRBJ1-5	CSALQFSNQPQHF
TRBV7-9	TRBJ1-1	CASSLALNTEAFF
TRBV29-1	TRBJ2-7	CSQPPGLDLYEQYF
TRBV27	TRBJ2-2	CASSFRPGELFF
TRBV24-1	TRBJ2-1	CATSDWRSGTGADEQFF
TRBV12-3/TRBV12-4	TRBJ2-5	CASSLGHSTQETQYF
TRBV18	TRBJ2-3	CASSPKAGAHTDTQYF
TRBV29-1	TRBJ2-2	CSVEGGYRTGELFF
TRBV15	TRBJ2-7	CATSGGTGPYEQYF
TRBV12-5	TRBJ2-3	CATTYRGLDTQYF
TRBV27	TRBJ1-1	CASSFKAGDLMNTEAFF
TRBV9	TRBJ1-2	CASSLGAGYTF